The clone carrying this T cell receptor (beta chain) was observed a handful of times. Here immunoSEQ multiplex PCR was the method, and the copy in TCRdb shows in-frame clones only, minus some. The sample lists 150,000 to 200,000 clones, about 88% seen once, with roughly 9% in the top ten. The data were obtained in a study of blood T cell repertoires in COVID-19. On the study more broadly: Samples of COVID-19 (acute and convalescent) were obtained from the United States, Italy and Spain. Sources were T cells, B-cell-depleted T cells, or PBMCs; the material itself was cDNA or gDNA.

The cohort comprised adults aged about 18 to 100 years residing in about 25 US areas. Clinical history reported by participants formed the basis on which cohorts were assigned. Unmatched junction bases numbered 4, after V lost 0 bases and J lost 6 bases. CDR3 size: 16 residues. CDR1 is MRHNA, CDR2 SNTAGT, per germline. This sequence joins TRBV6-4 and TRBJ2-1; 11 bases are a match to TRBD1. The sample was PBMCs or T cells enriched from blood (not recorded which). The sequence derives from a woman younger than 35 who had recovered from COVID-19. The CDR3 nucleotides read TGTGCCAGCAGTGACTCGCCGGGACAGGGGGGCAATGAGCAGTTCTTC. It codes for CASSDSPGQGGNEQFF.